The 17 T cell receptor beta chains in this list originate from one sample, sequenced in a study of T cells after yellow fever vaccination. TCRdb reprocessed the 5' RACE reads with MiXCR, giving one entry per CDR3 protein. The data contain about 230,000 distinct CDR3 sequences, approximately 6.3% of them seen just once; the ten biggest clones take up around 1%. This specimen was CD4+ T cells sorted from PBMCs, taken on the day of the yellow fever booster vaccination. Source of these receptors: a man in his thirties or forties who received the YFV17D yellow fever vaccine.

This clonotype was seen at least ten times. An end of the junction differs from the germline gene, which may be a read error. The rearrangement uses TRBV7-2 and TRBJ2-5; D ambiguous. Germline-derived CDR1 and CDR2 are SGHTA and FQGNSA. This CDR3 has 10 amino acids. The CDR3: CASSLLSLTF. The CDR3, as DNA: TGTGCCAGCAGCTTACTAAGCCTGACATTC.

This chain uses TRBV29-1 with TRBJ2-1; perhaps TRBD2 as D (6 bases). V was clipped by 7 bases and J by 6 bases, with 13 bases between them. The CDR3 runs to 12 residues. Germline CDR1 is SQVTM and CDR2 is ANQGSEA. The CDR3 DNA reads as TGCAGCGATCGGACTATCGTCAATGAGCAGTTCTTC. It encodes CSDRTIVNEQFF.

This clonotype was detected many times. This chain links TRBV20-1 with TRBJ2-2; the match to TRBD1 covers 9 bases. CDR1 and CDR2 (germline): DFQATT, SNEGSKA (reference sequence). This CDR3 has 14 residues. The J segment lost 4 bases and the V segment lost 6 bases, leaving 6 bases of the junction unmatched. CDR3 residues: CSAIQGAGTGELFF. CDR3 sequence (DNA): TGCAGTGCGATACAGGGGGCGGGCACCGGGGAGCTGTTTTTT.

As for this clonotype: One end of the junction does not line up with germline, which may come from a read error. For the CDR3, the DNA is TGCTGTGCGCCCGTCGCTAGCGGGCGGAACACCGGGGAGCTGTTTTTT. It is translated as CCAPVASGRNTGELFF. The rearrangement links TRBV20-1 to TRBJ2-2; 8 bases line up with TRBD2. The CDR3 runs 16 residues. Germline V CDR1 and CDR2: DFQATT, SNEGSKA (reference sequence).

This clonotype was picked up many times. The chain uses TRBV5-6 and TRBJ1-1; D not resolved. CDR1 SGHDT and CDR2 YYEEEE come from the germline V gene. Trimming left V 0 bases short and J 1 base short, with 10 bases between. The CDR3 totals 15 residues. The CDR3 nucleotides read TGTGCCAGCAGCTTGGCCGGGAAGGGGAACACTGAAGCTTTCTTT. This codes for CASSLAGKGNTEAFF.

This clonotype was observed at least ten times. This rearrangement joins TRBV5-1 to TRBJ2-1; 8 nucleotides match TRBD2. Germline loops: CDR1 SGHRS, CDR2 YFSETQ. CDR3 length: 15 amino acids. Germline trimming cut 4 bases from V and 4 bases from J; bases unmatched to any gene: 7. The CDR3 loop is CASSQKAGAYNEQFF. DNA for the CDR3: TGCGCCAGCAGCCAGAAAGCGGGAGCATACAATGAGCAGTTCTTC.

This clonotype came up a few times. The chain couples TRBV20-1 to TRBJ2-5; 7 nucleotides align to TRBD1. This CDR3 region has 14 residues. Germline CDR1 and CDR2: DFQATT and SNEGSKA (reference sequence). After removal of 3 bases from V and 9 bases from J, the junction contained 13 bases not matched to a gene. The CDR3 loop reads CSASVAGGGGPQYF. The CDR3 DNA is TGCAGTGCTAGTGTGGCAGGGGGTGGTGGGCCCCAGTACTTC.

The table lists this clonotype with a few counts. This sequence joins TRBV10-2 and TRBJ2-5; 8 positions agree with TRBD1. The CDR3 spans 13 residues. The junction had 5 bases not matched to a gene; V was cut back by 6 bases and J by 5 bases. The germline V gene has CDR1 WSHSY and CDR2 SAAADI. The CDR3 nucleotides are TGCGCCAGCAGAACCCAGGGGGCGGAGACCCAGTACTTC. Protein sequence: CASRTQGAETQYF.

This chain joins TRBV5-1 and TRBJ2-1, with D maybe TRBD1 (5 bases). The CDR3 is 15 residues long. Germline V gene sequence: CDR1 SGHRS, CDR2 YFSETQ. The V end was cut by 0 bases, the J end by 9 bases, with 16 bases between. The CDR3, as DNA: TGCGCCAGCAGCTTGGGCAGGGCAAGCTCCAGTGAGCAGTTCTTC. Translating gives CASSLGRASSSEQFF.

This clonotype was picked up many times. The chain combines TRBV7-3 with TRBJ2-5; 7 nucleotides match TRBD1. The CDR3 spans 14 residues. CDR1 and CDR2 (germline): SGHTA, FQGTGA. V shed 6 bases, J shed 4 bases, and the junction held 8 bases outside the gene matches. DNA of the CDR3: TGTGCCAGCAGTTCCGGGACAGTCTTAGAGACCCAGTACTTC. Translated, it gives CASSSGTVLETQYF.

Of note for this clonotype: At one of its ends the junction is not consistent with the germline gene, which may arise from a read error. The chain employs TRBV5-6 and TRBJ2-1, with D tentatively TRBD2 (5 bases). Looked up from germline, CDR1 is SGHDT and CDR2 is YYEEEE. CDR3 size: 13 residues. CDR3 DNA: TGTGCCAGGAGCTTGGAGGTCCTTTGGGGGCAGTTCTTC. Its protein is CARSLEVLWGQFF.

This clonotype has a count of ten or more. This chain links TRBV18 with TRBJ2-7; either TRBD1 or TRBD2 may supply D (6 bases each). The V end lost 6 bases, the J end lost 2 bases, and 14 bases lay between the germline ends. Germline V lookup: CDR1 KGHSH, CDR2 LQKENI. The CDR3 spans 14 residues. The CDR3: CASSGGFSPYEQYF. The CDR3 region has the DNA TGTGCCAGCTCCGGGGGCTTCTCCCCCTACGAGCAGTACTTC.

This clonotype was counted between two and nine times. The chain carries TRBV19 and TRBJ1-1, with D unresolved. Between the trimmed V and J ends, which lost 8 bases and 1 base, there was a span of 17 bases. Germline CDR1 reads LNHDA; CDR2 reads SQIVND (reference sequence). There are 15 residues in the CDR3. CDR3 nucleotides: TGTGCCAGTTCCCTTCTCGGCCTCACGAACACTGAAGCTTTCTTT. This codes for CASSLLGLTNTEAFF.

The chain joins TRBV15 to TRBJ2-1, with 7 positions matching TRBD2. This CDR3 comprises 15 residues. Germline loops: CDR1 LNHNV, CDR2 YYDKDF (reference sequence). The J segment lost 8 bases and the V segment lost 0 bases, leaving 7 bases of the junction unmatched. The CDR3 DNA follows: TGTGCCACCAGCAGAGATGGGCGGGAGATCGATGAGCAGTTCTTC. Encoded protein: CATSRDGREIDEQFF.

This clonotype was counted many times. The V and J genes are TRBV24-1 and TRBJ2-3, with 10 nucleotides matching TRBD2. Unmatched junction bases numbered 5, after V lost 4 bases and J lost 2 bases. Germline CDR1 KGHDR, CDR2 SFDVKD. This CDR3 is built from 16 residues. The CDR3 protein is CATSEPLAGATDTQYF. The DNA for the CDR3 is TGTGCCACCAGTGAACCGCTAGCGGGAGCCACAGATACGCAGTATTTT.

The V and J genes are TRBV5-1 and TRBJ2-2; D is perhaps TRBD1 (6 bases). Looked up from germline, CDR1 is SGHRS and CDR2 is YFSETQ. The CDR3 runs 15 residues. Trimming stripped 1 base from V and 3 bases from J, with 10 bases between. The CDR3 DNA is TGCGCCAGCAGCTTGATCAGGGGAGACACCGGGGAGCTGTTTTTT. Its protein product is CASSLIRGDTGELFF.

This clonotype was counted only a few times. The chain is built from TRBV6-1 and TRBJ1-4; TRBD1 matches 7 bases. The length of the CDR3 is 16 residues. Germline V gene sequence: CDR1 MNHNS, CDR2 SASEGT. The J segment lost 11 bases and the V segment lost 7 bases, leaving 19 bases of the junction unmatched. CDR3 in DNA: TGTGCCAGCACCGACAGGGCCAGGGTGGGTGCGTGGAAACTGTTTTTT. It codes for CASTDRARVGAWKLFF.